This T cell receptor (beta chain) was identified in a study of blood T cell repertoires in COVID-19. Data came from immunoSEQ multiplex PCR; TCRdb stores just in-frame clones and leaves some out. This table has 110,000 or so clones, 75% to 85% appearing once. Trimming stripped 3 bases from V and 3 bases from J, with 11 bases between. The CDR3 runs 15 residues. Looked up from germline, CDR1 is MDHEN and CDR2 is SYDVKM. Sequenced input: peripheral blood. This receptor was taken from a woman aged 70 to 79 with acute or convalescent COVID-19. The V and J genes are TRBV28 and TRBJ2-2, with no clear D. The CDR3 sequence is CASSLRPDHTGELFF. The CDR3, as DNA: TGTGCCAGCAGTTTGCGTCCTGATCACACCGGGGAGCTGTTTTTT.